This section outlines one T cell receptor (beta chain) sequence together with its context. The antigen is not known. TCRB transcripts that were expressed got sequenced, as all of the isolated RNA had been reverse transcribed. TCRdb's table, derived via immunoSEQ multiplex PCR, lists solely in-frame clones and lacks some. The sample contains more than 250,000 clones, about 15% of which appear only once. The CDR3 covers 13 residues. V lost 1 base and J lost 7, with 7 bases in between. Germline CDR1 SGHTA, CDR2 FQGNSA. Purity exceeded 98% in all sorted populations. The data were taken from a study of beta chain features in type 1 diabetes. General study points: People with Type 1 diabetes carried modestly yet significantly shorter TCRB CDR3s in all four CD4+ subsets.

This TCR came from a man aged 18 to 30 with type 1 diabetes. Sequences were obtained from naive CD4+ T cells from blood. This chain joins TRBV7-2 and TRBJ2-2; D is uncertain. The CDR3 is CASSLVVSGELFF. Written as DNA, the CDR3 is TGTGCCAGCAGCTTAGTGGTCAGCGGGGAGCTGTTTTTT.